The following is a T cell receptor beta chain sequence with its context. Antigen specificity is unknown. This specimen belongs to a study of cytomegalovirus exposure and HLA in healthy donors. CDR1 is PRHDT and CDR2 is FYEKMQ in the germline V gene (reference sequence). The CDR3 sequence is 16 residues long. Trimming removed 1 base from V and 5 bases from J; junction bases left unmatched: 5. Findings of the study overall: Cytomegalovirus association was assigned to approximately 180 TCR beta chains.

13 Jbeta primers and 60 Vbeta primers were used for the PCR. This table comes from immunoSEQ multiplex PCR, and its TCRdb copy is limited to in-frame clones, with some not included. The sample contains roughly 150,000 clones, roughly 84% of which appear only once. The V and J genes are TRBV13 and TRBJ2-5; 12 bases match TRBD2. The sequence came from a man aged 30 to 45 in good health and CMV-seropositive. Source material: PBMCs. In DNA, the CDR3 is TGTGCCAGCAGCTTAGTTGGACTAGCGGGAATGGAGACCCAGTACTTC. Amino acid sequence: CASSLVGLAGMETQYF.